Included here is one TCR beta chain sequence, with context. The sample belongs to a study of blood T cell repertoires in COVID-19. For the study at large: The United States, Italy and Spain supplied acute and convalescent COVID-19 samples. PBMCs, B-cell-depleted T cells, or T cells provided the cDNA or gDNA that made up the material.

Here immunoSEQ multiplex PCR was the method, and the copy in TCRdb shows in-frame clones only, minus some. The sample carries approximately 150,000 clones, 84% recorded once. Participants spanned ages about 18 to 100 years and resided in roughly 22 US areas. The CDR3 runs 17 residues. The germline V and J ends were trimmed by 5 bases and 1 base, with 15 bases remaining between them. Germline V CDR1 and CDR2: SGHTA, FQGTGA. This TCR was sampled from a woman between 45 and 65 years old with acute COVID-19. The chain carries TRBV7-3 and TRBJ2-6, with a weak D call TRBD1 (5 bases). The specimen sequenced was PBMCs or T cells enriched from blood (not recorded which). The CDR3 DNA is TGTGCCAGCAGCCCCCAGGGAAGAATATCTGGGGCCAACGTCCTGACTTTC. Protein sequence: CASSPQGRISGANVLTF. Full variable domain (remainder filled in from reference TRBV7-3 and TRBJ2-6): GAGVSQTPSNKVTEKGKYVELRCDPISGHTALYWYRQSLGQGPEFLIYFQGTGAADDSGLPNDRFFAVRPEGSVSTLKIQRTERGDSAVYLCASSPQGRISGANVLTFGAGSRLTVL.